The 4 T cell receptor beta chains in this list originate from one sample, sequenced in a study of T cells in localized non-small cell lung cancer. The repertoire was sequenced with immunoSEQ multiplex PCR; TCRdb's copy has only in-frame clones and lacks some. The repertoire holds about 40,000 clones, with 81% as singletons. The material sequenced was peripheral blood mononuclear cells, taken before any cancer treatment. The receptors here all came from a male donor older than 55 with stage II lung adenocarcinoma.

The chain recombines TRBV19 with TRBJ1-4, with D unclear. Looked up from germline, CDR1 is LNHDA and CDR2 is SQIVND (reference sequence). There are 14 residues in the CDR3. Trimming removed 6 bases from V and 0 bases from J, with 8 bases in between. CDR3 protein: CASRVEPTNEKLFF. The CDR3 DNA reads as TGTGCCAGTAGGGTAGAGCCAACTAATGAAAAACTGTTTTTT.

This clone was detected only a few times. The chain couples TRBV11-3 to TRBJ2-2; no clear D. Per germline, CDR1 SGHNT and CDR2 YENEEA. The CDR3 is 13 residues long. With 1 base removed from V and 3 bases from J, the gap between germline ends came to 3 bases. CDR3 nucleotide sequence: TGTGCCAGCAGCTTAGCCCACACCGGGGAGCTGTTTTTT. Residues: CASSLAHTGELFF.

J is TRBJ2-7 and V is TRBV28, with TRBD1 matching over 7 bases. The CDR3 covers 14 residues. Germline CDR1 MDHEN, CDR2 SYDVKM. V shed 2 bases and J 3 bases; nucleotides not matched to a gene: 4. Written as DNA, the CDR3 is TGTGCCAGCAGTTTAAGACAGGGTGGCTACGAGCAGTACTTC. Translation gives CASSLRQGGYEQYF.

The CDR3 region has the DNA TGTGCCACCAGCAGAATCCTAGGGGAGGTTTCTTTCTTT. Translated: CATSRILGEVSFF. The chain combines TRBV15 with TRBJ1-1, with D possibly matching TRBD1 (5 bases). Germline V CDR1 and CDR2: LNHNV, YYDKDF (reference sequence). The CDR3 is 13 residues long. The V end was cut by 2 bases, the J end by 12 bases, with 16 bases between. The complete variable domain, with remaining parts taken from reference TRBV15 and TRBJ1-1, reads DAMVIQNPRYQVTQFGKPVTLSCSQTLNHNVMYWYQQKSSQAPKLLFHYYDKDFNNEADTPDNFQSRRPNTSFCFLDIRSPGLGDTAMYLCATSRILGEVSFFGQGTRLTVV.